Listed below are T cell receptor beta chains from one sample, sequenced in a study of shared clonotypes between healthy human individuals. Measured with immunoSEQ multiplex PCR; TCRdb has only the in-frame clones, and not every one. The table lists 600,000 or so clones, nearly 98% of them singletons. The sequenced material came from naive CD8+ T cells sorted from blood. Every receptor here comes from a man under 40 in good health. Both conserved end residues are trimmed from each CDR3.

V gene | CDR3 protein
TRBV27 | ASRRDGIDNEQF
TRBV7-6 | ASSQATSGTTDTQY
TRBV7-9 | ASSPLRAGTYADTQY
TRBV27 | ASSFAPGQGRYGYT
TRBV27 | ASSLYPSGSLRGDEQF
TRBV2 | ASTRLDTQY
TRBV27 | ASSLLAGTSYNEQF
TRBV5-1 | ASSLIRESSYNEQF
TRBV6-1 | ASSEGGWSTEAF
TRBV29-1 | SVIRQNTEAF
TRBV20-1 | SASLGGEQY
TRBV19 | ASSIDNGDEQF
TRBV4-3 | ASSAGTGSYEQY
TRBV11-2 | ASSFPMNTEAF